Shown below are 24 T cell receptor beta chains from a single sample sequenced in a study of T-cell memory formation after mild COVID-19 (dated by TCRdb to the early 2020s). Libraries were built with 5' RACE. Sequencing relied on an Illumina NovaSeq 6000. TCRdb redid the processing of the public reads, applying fastp at Q25 and MiXCR, and retained in-frame beta chains. For every CDR3 protein sequence, its rows merge into one entry that carries the most common genes and DNA. The sample profile shows 150,000 to 200,000 distinct CDR3 sequences; about 9.9% of them were found once. Clones ranked in the top ten supply more than 3.5% of the sample. Sequenced material: PBMCs or a T cell subset sorted from them (not recorded which). Source of these receptors: a man between 18 and 35 years old who had mild COVID-19 (a few samples of this study predate the infection). The sample titles of this study are shuffled in the database, so cell type and time point are left out; the donor was told from shared clones.

This clonotype showed up just a few times. The V call is TRBV7-9, the J call TRBJ1-6, with D maybe TRBD1 (5 bases). The germline gives CDR1 SEHNR, CDR2 FQNEAQ (reference sequence). The CDR3 runs 15 residues. V lost 0 bases and J lost 9, with 12 bases in between. This CDR3 reads CASSLARAGTSPLHF. The CDR3 nucleotides read TGTGCCAGCAGCTTAGCGCGCGCAGGGACTTCACCCCTCCACTTT.

This clonotype has only a few counts. This chain uses TRBV6-5 with TRBJ2-2, with D maybe TRBD2 (5 bases). Germline-derived CDR1 and CDR2 are MNHEY and SVGAGI. The V end was cut by 0 bases, the J end by 5 bases, with 13 bases between. CDR3 length: 16 residues. The CDR3 spells CASSYSRWEKTGELFF. The CDR3, as DNA: TGTGCCAGCAGTTACTCTAGATGGGAGAAGACCGGGGAGCTGTTTTTT.

This rearrangement joins TRBV4-3 to TRBJ1-6; no definite D call. The germline CDR1 and CDR2 sequences are LGHNA and YSLEER. V was pared by 0 bases and J by 5 bases, with 8 bases between. This CDR3 is built from 15 residues. DNA of the CDR3: TGCGCCAGCAGCCAAGAAGAAACAGATAATTCACCCCTCCACTTT. It codes for CASSQEETDNSPLHF.

This clonotype came up a few times. The gene calls are TRBV7-2 and TRBJ2-7; D is unclear. The CDR3 covers 14 residues. Germline assignment: CDR1 SGHTA and CDR2 FQGNSA. The V gene lost 4 bases and the J gene lost 3 bases, with 13 bases spanning the gap. The CDR3 spells CASSSDSPRYEQYF. Written as DNA, the CDR3 is TGTGCCAGCAGCTCAGATTCGCCCCGCTACGAGCAGTACTTC.

This rearrangement joins TRBV7-2 to TRBJ2-1, with D perhaps being TRBD1 or TRBD2 (6 bases each). This CDR3 region has 15 residues. Trimming stripped 2 bases from V and 7 bases from J, with 15 bases between. Looked up from germline, CDR1 is SGHTA and CDR2 is FQGNSA. The CDR3 DNA follows: TGTGCCAGCAGCTTACTATGGGGGGCGGAGAATGAGCAGTTCTTC. Its translation is CASSLLWGAENEQFF.

V and J are TRBV7-9 and TRBJ1-3; D uncertain. The CDR3 consists of 13 residues. Germline values: CDR1 SEHNR, CDR2 FQNEAQ (reference sequence). V was shortened by 6 bases and J by 4 bases, with 10 bases between the two germline ends. Here the CDR3 DNA reads TGTGCCAGCAGTCAACGGTCCGGAAACACCATATATTTT. Translation: CASSQRSGNTIYF.

Only a few counts were recorded for this clonotype. The rearrangement links TRBV12-5 to TRBJ1-5; D not certain. The V gene's germline CDR1 is LGHNT and CDR2 FRNRAP. Trimming pared 2 bases from V and 0 bases from J, leaving 14 bases between. The CDR3 is 17 amino acids. The chain's CDR3 is CASGLSLSSYSNQPQHF. CDR3 sequence (DNA): TGTGCTAGTGGTTTGTCCCTATCGTCCTATAGCAATCAGCCCCAGCATTTT.

The gene calls are TRBV20-1 and TRBJ2-3; D unclear. Germline V gene data show CDR1 as DFQATT and CDR2 as SNEGSKA (reference sequence). Trimming shortened V by 7 bases and J by 6 bases, and 8 bases separated the two germline ends. The CDR3 spans 10 residues. CDR3 DNA sequence: TGCAGTGGTGCTGGGGATACGCAGTATTTT. It yields the protein CSGAGDTQYF.

The J gene is TRBJ2-7, the V gene TRBV6-5, with TRBD2 matching 7 bases. Looked up from germline, CDR1 is MNHEY and CDR2 is SVGAGI. The CDR3 runs to 15 residues. Trimming took 5 bases from V and 0 from J; bases not matched to a gene: 7. The CDR3 loop reads CASSAMWGGSYEQYF. In nucleotides, the CDR3 is TGTGCCAGCAGTGCTATGTGGGGGGGCTCCTACGAGCAGTACTTC.

This chain uses TRBV15 with TRBJ2-3; 7 bases are shared with TRBD2. Germline-derived CDR1 and CDR2 are LNHNV and YYDKDF (reference sequence). The CDR3 loop spans 15 amino acids. V lost 3 bases to trimming and J lost 5 bases; unmatched junction nucleotides: 8. CDR3 DNA sequence: TGTGCCACCAGCAGGGGGGGGGGAGCAATAGATACGCAGTATTTT. Translating gives CATSRGGGAIDTQYF.

This clonotype came up many times. The rearrangement joins TRBV7-2 to TRBJ2-5; D is unresolved. The germline gives CDR1 SGHTA, CDR2 FQGNSA. The V end lost 1 base, the J end lost 3 bases, and 9 bases lay between the germline ends. The CDR3 sequence is 14 residues long. The CDR3: CASSLGAVKETQYF. For the CDR3, the DNA is TGTGCCAGCAGCTTAGGGGCAGTCAAAGAGACCCAGTACTTC.

At least ten counts were recorded for this clonotype. The CDR3 sequence is CASSPTGIQPQHF. CDR3 in DNA: TGCGCCAGCAGCCCGACAGGGATTCAGCCCCAGCATTTT. The chain couples TRBV4-3 to TRBJ1-5; 7 bases fit TRBD1. Germline V gene sequence: CDR1 LGHNA, CDR2 YSLEER. This CDR3 has 13 residues. The V segment lost 4 bases and the J segment 6 bases; nucleotides outside the gene matches: 3.

This clonotype was counted a few times. This CDR3 reads CASSFGGPYEQYF. For the CDR3, the DNA is TGCGCCAGCAGCTTCGGGGGGCCGTACGAGCAGTACTTC. The chain is built from TRBV5-1 and TRBJ2-7; a weak D match, TRBD2 (7 bases). Germline V CDR1 and CDR2: SGHRS, YFSETQ. This CDR3 contains 13 residues. V gave up 2 bases and J gave up 4 bases, with 10 bases separating them.

This clonotype was seen ten or more times. The chain links TRBV7-6 to TRBJ2-1; D is possibly TRBD1 or TRBD2 (5 bases each). Trimming removed 4 bases at V and 4 bases at J, with 8 bases between. Looked up from germline, CDR1 is SGHVS and CDR2 is FNYEAQ. CDR3 length: 13 residues. The CDR3 sequence is CASSWGRYNEQFF. The CDR3 DNA is TGTGCCAGCAGCTGGGGGAGATACAATGAGCAGTTCTTC.

Worth noting for this clonotype: The junction shows a germline mismatch at one end, possibly a read error. The chain links TRBV7-2 to TRBJ2-7, with a possible D match to TRBD2 (7 bases). The V gene's germline CDR1 is SGHTA and CDR2 FQGNSA. The CDR3 is made up of 13 amino acids. This chain's CDR3 is CAGSLEGGAEQYF. The CDR3 DNA reads TGTGCCGGCAGCTTGGAGGGGGGGGCCGAGCAGTACTTC.

This sequence joins TRBV5-1 and TRBJ2-5; possible D gene TRBD2, 6 bases. The CDR3 length is 15 residues. Germline V CDR1 and CDR2: SGHRS, YFSETQ. Between the trimmed V and J ends, which lost 1 base and 4 bases, there was a span of 14 bases. The CDR3 reads CASSLKGAGIETQYF. In nucleotides, the CDR3 is TGCGCCAGCAGCTTGAAAGGGGCGGGGATAGAGACCCAGTACTTC.

This chain connects TRBV30 to TRBJ2-1; D gene ambiguous. The J call is uncertain, as TRBJ2-7 better fits the DNA end. Germline-derived CDR1 and CDR2 are GTSNPN and SVGIG (reference sequence). The CDR3 covers 11 residues. CDR3 amino acids: CAWSAYNEQYF. The CDR3 coding sequence is TGTGCCTGGAGTGCCTACAATGAGCAGTACTTC.

The chain recombines TRBV4-3 with TRBJ2-4; D possibly corresponds to TRBD2 (6 bases). This CDR3 is built from 17 residues. V shed 1 base and J shed 7 bases, with 20 bases lying between them. Looked up from germline, CDR1 is LGHNA and CDR2 is YSLEER. For the CDR3, the DNA is TGCGCCAGCAGCCAAGTTAATCGGGGGAGCGACTGGAACATTCAGTACTTC. This sequence encodes CASSQVNRGSDWNIQYF.

The sample holds a few counts of this clonotype. The chain uses TRBV20-1 and TRBJ1-1; TRBD1 aligns across 7 bases. There are 13 residues in the CDR3. V lost 6 bases to trimming and J lost 8 bases; unmatched junction nucleotides: 12. CDR1 and CDR2 (germline): DFQATT, SNEGSKA (reference sequence). The chain's CDR3 is CSAPDRSYSEAFF. CDR3 sequence (DNA): TGCAGTGCGCCGGACAGGTCCTATTCCGAAGCTTTCTTT.

This clonotype turned up a few times. J is TRBJ2-5 and V is TRBV6-2 or TRBV6-3; tentatively, D is TRBD1 (5 bases). Trimming left V 1 base short and J 10 bases short, with 7 bases between. This CDR3 has 11 amino acids. Germline V gene sequence: CDR1 MNHEY, CDR2 SVGEGT. The CDR3 loop reads CASSYYQGQYF. The CDR3 DNA reads TGTGCCAGCAGTTACTACCAGGGCCAGTACTTC.

The chain joins TRBV7-9 to TRBJ2-7, with D unclear. This CDR3 comprises 11 residues. Trimming took off 5 bases at V and 7 bases at J, with 9 bases between the two ends. Germline CDR1 reads SEHNR; CDR2 reads FQNEAQ (reference sequence). In DNA form, the CDR3 reads TGTGCCAGCAGCCGATTGGGGGAGCAGTACTTC. This codes for CASSRLGEQYF. Full variable domain (rest looked up from reference TRBV7-9 and TRBJ2-7): DTGVSQNPRHKITKRGQNVTFRCDPISEHNRLYWYRQTLGQGPEFLTYFQNEAQLEKSRLLSDRFSAERPKGSFSTLEIQRTEQGDSAMYLCASSRLGEQYFGPGTRLTVT.

This clonotype was detected a few times. The chain couples TRBV7-2 to TRBJ1-2, with a weak D call TRBD1 (6 bases). The V gene's germline CDR1 is SGHTA and CDR2 FQGNSA. Trimming stripped 5 bases from V and 5 bases from J, with 18 bases between. The CDR3 runs to 15 residues. CDR3 sequence reads: CASSLGGGSRYGYTF. DNA for the CDR3: TGTGCCAGCAGCCTGGGCGGGGGCTCGCGGTATGGCTACACCTTC.

There are many counts of this clonotype. This chain joins TRBV5-1 and TRBJ2-3; D unresolved. Germline CDR1 SGHRS, CDR2 YFSETQ. The ends were cut back, 5 bases at V and 6 bases at J, with 10 bases in the middle. This CDR3 comprises 12 residues. CDR3 nucleotides: TGCGCCAGCAGTCGGTTATCGGATACGCAGTATTTT. Protein product: CASSRLSDTQYF. The full variable domain, with the rest looked up from reference TRBV5-1 and TRBJ2-3, is KAGVTQTPRYLIKTRGQQVTLSCSPISGHRSVSWYQQTPGQGLQFLFEYFSETQRNKGNFPGRFSGRQFSNSRSEMNVSTLELGDSALYLCASSRLSDTQYFGPGTRLTVL.

This clonotype was observed a handful of times. The chain links TRBV7-9 to TRBJ2-5, with a weak D call TRBD1 (6 bases). Trimming pared 5 bases from V and 5 bases from J, leaving 21 bases between. Germline CDR1 reads SEHNR; CDR2 reads FQNEAQ (reference sequence). This CDR3 has 16 amino acids. CDR3 bases: TGTGCCAGCAGCCTCACCGGACAGCCCGTGGAGGAGACCCAGTACTTC. It encodes CASSLTGQPVEETQYF.